This entry lists 5 T cell receptor beta chains sequenced from one sample in a study of type 1 and type 2 diabetes patients. Genomic DNA was the PCR template. Amplification of the beta chain CDR3 used 30 forward and 13 reverse multiplex primers. TCRdb passed the multiplex PCR reads through MiXCR, listing each CDR3 protein once. The sample holds about 290,000 distinct CDR3 sequences, 47% seen once. What was sequenced was peripheral blood mononuclear cells (PBMCs). The receptors originated from a man aged 18 to 29 with type 2 diabetes.

This clonotype was detected a few times. In DNA, the CDR3 is TGTGCCAGCAGTTCCGGGACTAGTGGCTTCGAGCAGTACTTC. It translates to CASSSGTSGFEQYF. The chain recombines TRBV6-5 with TRBJ2-7, with 8 bases aligning to TRBD2. From germline, CDR1 is MNHEY and CDR2 SVGAGI. This CDR3 has 14 amino acids. The V gene end was trimmed by 4 bases and the J gene end by 6 bases; junction bases not matched to a gene: 8.

The rearrangement uses TRBV28 and TRBJ1-4, with a weak D call TRBD1 (6 bases). V was cut by 8 bases and J by 4 bases, with 14 bases left in between. This CDR3 comprises 14 residues. Looked up from germline, CDR1 is MDHEN and CDR2 is SYDVKM. The CDR3: CASCLQGYNEKLFF. CDR3 sequence (DNA): TGTGCCAGCTGCCTCCAGGGGTATAATGAAAAACTGTTTTTT.

This clonotype was observed a few times. The J gene is TRBJ1-1, the V gene TRBV12-3 or TRBV12-4; D gene unclear. The V end was cut by 1 base, the J end by 0 bases, with 9 bases between. The CDR3 spans 15 residues. The CDR3 DNA reads as TGTGCCAGCAGTTTAGGAGGGAGATTGAACACTGAAGCTTTCTTT. Translating it yields CASSLGGRLNTEAFF.

This clonotype was observed a few times. This rearrangement joins TRBV4-2 to TRBJ1-1, with D uncertain. CDR3 length: 15 amino acids. CDR1 is LGHNA and CDR2 is YNFKEQ in the germline V gene. The V end lost 4 bases, the J end lost 1 base, and 13 bases lay between the germline ends. CDR3 sequence (DNA): TGTGCCAGCAGCCCCACCGAGGCAGGGAACACTGAAGCTTTCTTT. Translation gives CASSPTEAGNTEAFF.

The chain recombines TRBV6-1 with TRBJ2-2; D call uncertain. In germline, CDR1 is MNHNS, CDR2 SASEGT. The CDR3 runs to 14 residues. V lost 7 bases and J 1 base, leaving 10 bases between the germline ends. The CDR3, as DNA: TGTGCCAGCACCGTGGACCAGAACACCGGGGAGCTGTTTTTT. Amino acid sequence: CASTVDQNTGELFF.